The source of this T cell receptor (beta chain) is a study of blood T cell repertoires in COVID-19. Germline CDR1 and CDR2: LNHDA and SQIVND (reference sequence). V shed 5 bases and J shed 2 bases, with 12 bases lying between them. This CDR3 region has 14 residues. Here immunoSEQ multiplex PCR was the method, and the copy in TCRdb shows in-frame clones only, minus some. The data hold about 150,000 clones, with around 73% observed a single time. The origin of this receptor is a woman aged 45 to 65 who had recovered from COVID-19. Sequencing was carried out using PBMCs or T cells enriched from blood (not recorded which). The rearrangement links TRBV19 to TRBJ1-2; D is possibly TRBD1 (6 bases). The CDR3 sequence: CASSPQRGNYGYTF. The CDR3 region has the DNA TGTGCCAGTAGTCCCCAAAGGGGGAACTATGGCTACACCTTC.